A single sample gave rise to the 15 T cell receptor beta chains below, sequenced in a study of T cell changes during pregnancy in multiple sclerosis. This table comes from immunoSEQ multiplex PCR, and its TCRdb copy is limited to in-frame clones, with some not included. The sample consists of roughly 75,000 clones, around 91% of them appearing once. This specimen was peripheral blood, taken before pregnancy. These TCRs come from a female donor with multiple sclerosis, enrolled in a pregnancy study.

CDR3 region: CASSAEGSAYEQYF. CDR3 DNA sequence: TGTGCCAGCAGCGCCGAGGGTTCAGCCTACGAGCAGTACTTC. The V call is TRBV7-9, the J call TRBJ2-7; a possible D gene is TRBD2 (5 bases). V lost 5 bases and J lost 2, with 13 bases in between. Germline assignment: CDR1 SEHNR and CDR2 FQNEAQ (reference sequence). The CDR3 spans 14 residues.

The V gene is TRBV11-2, the J gene TRBJ1-1, with 8 bases identical to TRBD1. J gave up 3 bases and V 4 bases, and 7 bases lay outside the gene matches. CDR3 length: 15 residues. Germline assignment: CDR1 SGHAT and CDR2 FQNNGV. The DNA of the CDR3 is TGTGCCAGCAGCTCTTACAGGGGGGAATACACTGAAGCTTTCTTT. It yields the protein CASSSYRGEYTEAFF.

A few counts support this clone. The chain joins TRBV29-1 to TRBJ2-1; unclear D gene. Between the trimmed V and J ends, which lost 4 bases and 5 bases, there was a span of 9 bases. Germline V lookup: CDR1 SQVTM, CDR2 ANQGSEA. CDR3 length: 12 amino acids. CDR3 DNA sequence: TGCAGCGTTGTGGGTGGGCACAATGAGCAGTTCTTC. Amino acid sequence: CSVVGGHNEQFF.

CDR3 in DNA: TGTGCCAGCAGGTCCACAGGGGCGGGTGAAAAACTGTTTTTT. Amino acid sequence: CASRSTGAGEKLFF. The chain recombines TRBV28 with TRBJ1-4; TRBD1 aligns across 7 bases. CDR1 and CDR2 (germline): MDHEN, SYDVKM. The CDR3 sequence is 14 residues long. The V gene end was trimmed by 6 bases and the J gene end by 7 bases; junction bases not matched to a gene: 8.

This clone was counted only a few times. V is TRBV18 and J is TRBJ2-2; D is uncertain. The CDR3 has 16 residues. CDR1 KGHSH and CDR2 LQKENI come from the germline V gene. V was pared by 3 bases and J by 6 bases, with 17 bases between. CDR3 coding DNA: TGTGCCAGCTCACCCCGAGTCTCGGGTTTCGCCGGGGAGCTGTTTTTT. This translates into CASSPRVSGFAGELFF.

This sequence joins TRBV6-5 and TRBJ1-2; no firm D call. Trimming took off 6 bases at V and 0 bases at J, with 11 bases between the two ends. CDR1 is MNHEY and CDR2 is SVGAGI in the germline V gene. This CDR3 is 14 amino acids long. The CDR3: CASSPRRSNYGYTF. The DNA of the CDR3 is TGTGCCAGCAGCCCGAGGAGATCTAACTATGGCTACACCTTC.

The chain links TRBV10-3 to TRBJ2-3, with 7 bases fitting TRBD2. V lost 0 bases, J lost 3 bases, and 6 bases stayed unmatched. Germline loops: CDR1 ENHRY, CDR2 SYGVKD. The CDR3 runs to 16 residues. The CDR3 spells CAISESWEGSTDTQYF. The CDR3 nucleotides read TGTGCCATCAGTGAGTCGTGGGAGGGATCGACAGATACGCAGTATTTT.

This chain joins TRBV2 and TRBJ1-2; 7 bases line up with TRBD1. Germline CDR1 and CDR2: SNHLY and FYNNEI. The CDR3 extends over 15 amino acids. The trim removed 7 bases at V and 2 bases at J, leaving 10 bases unmatched. CDR3 protein: CASINRDSSNYGYTF. CDR3 coding DNA: TGTGCCAGCATTAACCGGGACAGTAGCAACTATGGCTACACCTTC.

The J gene is TRBJ2-2, the V gene TRBV7-3; D remains unclear. Trimming removed 5 bases at V and 5 bases at J, with 9 bases between. Germline lookup yields CDR1 SGHTA and CDR2 FQGTGA. This CDR3 spans 13 amino acids. The CDR3 sequence: CASSLTVTGELFF. The CDR3 DNA reads as TGTGCCAGCAGCCTTACTGTGACCGGGGAGCTGTTTTTT. The full variable domain, its missing parts supplied by reference TRBV7-3 and TRBJ2-2, is GAGVSQTPSNKVTEKGKYVELRCDPISGHTALYWYRQSLGQGPEFLIYFQGTGAADDSGLPNDRFFAVRPEGSVSTLKIQRTERGDSAVYLCASSLTVTGELFFGEGSRLTVL.

This chain's CDR3 is CASSRDRGGYTF. CDR3 in DNA: TGTGCCAGTAGTCGGGACAGGGGTGGCTACACCTTC. The rearrangement uses TRBV19 and TRBJ1-2; TRBD1 aligns across 10 bases. CDR1 LNHDA and CDR2 SQIVND come from the germline V gene (reference sequence). Trimming cost V 5 bases and J 7 bases; bases outside gene matches: 1. The CDR3 runs 12 residues.

The chain employs TRBV2 and TRBJ2-7, with 9 bases that match TRBD2. The CDR3 length is 15 residues. The trim removed 6 bases at V and 4 bases at J, leaving 10 bases unmatched. Germline V gene data show CDR1 as SNHLY and CDR2 as FYNNEI. The CDR3 spells CASRFRTSAQYEQYF. CDR3 nucleotide sequence: TGTGCCAGCAGGTTTAGGACTAGCGCCCAATACGAGCAGTACTTC.

Ten or more counts support this clone. The chain carries TRBV2 and TRBJ2-7; D gene unclear. Trimming pared 2 bases from V and 0 bases from J, leaving 8 bases between. CDR1 and CDR2 (germline): SNHLY, FYNNEI. The CDR3 length is 14 residues. The CDR3 is CASSENRDSYEQYF. DNA of the CDR3: TGTGCCAGCAGTGAAAACAGAGACTCCTACGAGCAGTACTTC.

J is TRBJ2-1 and V is TRBV9, with D possibly matching TRBD2 (6 bases). This CDR3 is built from 15 residues. V gave up 0 bases and J gave up 5 bases, with 12 bases separating them. The V gene's germline CDR1 is SGDLS and CDR2 YYNGEE. As DNA, the CDR3 is TGTGCCAGCAGCGTAGGGGGGGAACCCGACAATGAGCAGTTCTTC. This codes for CASSVGGEPDNEQFF.

A single count supports this clone. J is TRBJ1-5 and V is TRBV19; D perhaps matches TRBD1 (6 bases). Germline V gene sequence: CDR1 LNHDA, CDR2 SQIVND (reference sequence). V lost 5 bases to trimming and J lost 3 bases, with 14 bases between them. The CDR3 is 15 residues long. This chain's CDR3 is CASSPRTDVNQPQHF. The CDR3 nucleotides are TGTGCCAGTAGTCCCAGGACAGACGTCAATCAGCCCCAGCATTTT.

V gene TRBV5-1 combines with J gene TRBJ1-4; 7 bases are a match to TRBD1. J lost 4 bases, V lost 0 bases, and 6 bases had no gene match. CDR1 SGHRS and CDR2 YFSETQ come from the germline V gene. The CDR3 contains 16 residues. This CDR3 is CASSLVQGVNNEKLFF. Written as DNA, the CDR3 is TGCGCCAGCAGCTTGGTTCAGGGGGTGAATAATGAAAAACTGTTTTTT.